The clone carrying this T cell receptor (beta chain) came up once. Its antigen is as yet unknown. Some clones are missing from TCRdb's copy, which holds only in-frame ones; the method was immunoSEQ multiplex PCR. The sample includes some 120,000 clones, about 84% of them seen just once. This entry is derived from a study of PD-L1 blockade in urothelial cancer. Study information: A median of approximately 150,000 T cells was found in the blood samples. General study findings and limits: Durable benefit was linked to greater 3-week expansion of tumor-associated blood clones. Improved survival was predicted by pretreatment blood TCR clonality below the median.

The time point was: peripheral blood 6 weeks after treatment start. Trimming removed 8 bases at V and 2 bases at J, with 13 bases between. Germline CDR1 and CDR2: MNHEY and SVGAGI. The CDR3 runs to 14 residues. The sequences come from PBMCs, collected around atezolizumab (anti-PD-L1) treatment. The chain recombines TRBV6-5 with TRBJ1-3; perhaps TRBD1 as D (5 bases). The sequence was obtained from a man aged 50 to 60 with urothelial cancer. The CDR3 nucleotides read TGTGCCAGCGCGGTGGGGGGGACTGGAAACACCATATATTTT. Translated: CASAVGGTGNTIYF.